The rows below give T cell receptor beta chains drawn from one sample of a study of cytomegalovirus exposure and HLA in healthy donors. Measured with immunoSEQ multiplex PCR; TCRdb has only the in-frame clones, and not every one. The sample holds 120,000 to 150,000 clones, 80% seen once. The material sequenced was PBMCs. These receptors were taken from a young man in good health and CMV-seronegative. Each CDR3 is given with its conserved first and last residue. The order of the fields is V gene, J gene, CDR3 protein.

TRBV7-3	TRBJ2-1	CASSLTSGANNEQFF
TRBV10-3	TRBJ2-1	CAISGVFGSSYNEQFF
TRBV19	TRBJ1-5	CASSLREVSNQPQHF
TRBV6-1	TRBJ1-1	CASSRVDRADTEAFF
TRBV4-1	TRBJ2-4	CASSQRLAGGTENIQYF
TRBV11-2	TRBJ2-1	CASTEQGGLHNEQFF
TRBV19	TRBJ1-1	CASSPGRQGAGTEAFF
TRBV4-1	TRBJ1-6	CASSQEPSGYSPLHF
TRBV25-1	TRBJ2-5	CASEALQETQYF
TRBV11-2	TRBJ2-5	CASSFGVKGGLETQYF
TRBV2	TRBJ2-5	CASTPAGLQETQYF
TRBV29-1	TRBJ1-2	CSVTDRGRNYYGYTF
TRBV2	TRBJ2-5	CASSPTVGAGETQYF
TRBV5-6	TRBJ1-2	CASSLSRYSYGYTF
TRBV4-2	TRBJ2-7	CASSQDRLYGYEQYF
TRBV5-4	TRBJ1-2	CASSPGQNYGYTF
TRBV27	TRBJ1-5	CASSLLGAGQPQHF
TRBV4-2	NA	CASSQEMGSSYEQYF
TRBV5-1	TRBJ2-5	CASSPQGQETQYF
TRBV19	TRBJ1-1	CASRKQDLGEAFF